This T cell receptor (beta chain) was sequenced during a study of shared clonotypes between healthy human individuals. Overall study results and limits: Sorted-subset sequencing was shown by rarefaction to be incomplete despite large depth. Relative to memory subsets, naive subsets generally showed larger estimated richness.

As concerns this clone: Its antigen is not identified. This same CDR3 is encoded by further DNA sequences in the sample.

Subsets obtained from CD4+ cells comprised CD45RA+ naive and CD45RA-negative memory cells. Assay: immunoSEQ multiplex PCR; the TCRdb copy retains only in-frame clones and omits some. Altogether 2 million to 2.5 million clones are present, just over 90% being singletons, with the ten largest covering 0.39%. The clonotype comes from a man aged 18 to 35 in good health. Some clones in this sample may be carry-over from other donors' samples. The sequenced sample was naive CD4+ T cells from PBMCs. Subset in this sample: CD45RA+ positively selected.

CDR3 sequence (DNA): TGTGCCAGCAGCGTAGATCCCAATCAGCCCCAGCATTTT. Its translation: CASSVDPNQPQHF. The chain combines TRBV9 with TRBJ1-5; D is unresolved. V was shortened by 0 bases and J by 3 bases, with 4 bases between the two germline ends. Germline V lookup: CDR1 SGDLS, CDR2 YYNGEE. The CDR3 is made up of 13 amino acids.